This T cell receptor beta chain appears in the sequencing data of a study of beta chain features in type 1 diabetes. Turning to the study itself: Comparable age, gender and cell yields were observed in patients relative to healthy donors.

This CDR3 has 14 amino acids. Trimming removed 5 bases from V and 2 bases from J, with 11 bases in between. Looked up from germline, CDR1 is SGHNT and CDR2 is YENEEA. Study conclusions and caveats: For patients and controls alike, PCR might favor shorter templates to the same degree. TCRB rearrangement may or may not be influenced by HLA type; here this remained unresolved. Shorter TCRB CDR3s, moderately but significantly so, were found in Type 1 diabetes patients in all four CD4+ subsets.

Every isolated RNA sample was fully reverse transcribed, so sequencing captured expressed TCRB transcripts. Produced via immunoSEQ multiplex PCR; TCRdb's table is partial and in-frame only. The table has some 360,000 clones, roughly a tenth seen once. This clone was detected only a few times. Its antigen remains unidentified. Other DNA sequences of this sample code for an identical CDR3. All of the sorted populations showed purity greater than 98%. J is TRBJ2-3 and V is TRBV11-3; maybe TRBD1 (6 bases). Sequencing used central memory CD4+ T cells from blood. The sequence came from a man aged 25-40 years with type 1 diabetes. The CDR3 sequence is CASSPRGTTDTQYF. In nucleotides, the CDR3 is TGTGCCAGCAGCCCAAGGGGGACCACAGATACGCAGTATTTT.